This entry lists 30 T cell receptor beta chains sequenced from one sample in a study of blood T cell repertoires in COVID-19. Sequencing used immunoSEQ multiplex PCR; TCRdb keeps in-frame clones, though not all of them. The sample holds tens of thousands of clones, roughly 77% seen once. Sequences were obtained from peripheral blood. Receptor source: an elderly man with active or convalescent COVID-19.

V usage is TRBV6-2 or TRBV6-3 and J usage is TRBJ2-5, with a possible D match to TRBD2 (5 bases). V was shortened by 2 bases and J by 5 bases, with 9 bases between the two germline ends. Germline V gives CDR1 MNHEY, CDR2 SVGEGT. This CDR3 comprises 13 residues. DNA for the CDR3: TGTGCCAGCAGTTACGGTCTAGCCGAGACCCAGTACTTC. This encodes CASSYGLAETQYF.

This clone was found a few times. This chain connects TRBV3-1 (or the pseudogene TRBV3-2) to TRBJ2-7, with 8 positions matching TRBD1. This CDR3 has 15 residues. V lost 4 bases, J lost 3 bases, and 8 bases stayed unmatched. CDR1 and CDR2 (germline): LGHDT, YNNKEL (reference sequence). The CDR3 DNA follows: TGTGCCAGCAGCCCCCAGGGGACAGGCTTCTACGAGCAGTACTTC. It translates to CASSPQGTGFYEQYF.

This clone was picked up a small number of times. V is TRBV7-9 and J is TRBJ2-3, with a weak D call TRBD1 (7 bases). V was cut by 1 base and J by 4 bases, with 12 bases left in between. The germline CDR1 and CDR2 sequences are SEHNR and FQNEAQ (reference sequence). The CDR3 has 15 residues. CDR3 sequence reads: CASSLGQGGPDTQYF. The CDR3 nucleotides are TGTGCCAGCAGCTTAGGGCAGGGGGGCCCAGATACGCAGTATTTT.

J is TRBJ2-3 and V is TRBV24-1, with 9 bases matching TRBD2. J lost 5 bases, V lost 6 bases, and 11 bases had no gene match. Per germline, CDR1 KGHDR and CDR2 SFDVKD. This CDR3 region has 16 residues. The DNA for the CDR3 is TGTGCCACCAGTACTTCAGCGGGGGGTGGAATAGATACGCAGTATTTT. It specifies CATSTSAGGGIDTQYF.

This clone occurred a few times. The chain couples TRBV6-2 or TRBV6-3 to TRBJ2-3, with 8 positions matching TRBD1. This CDR3 region has 16 residues. The germline gives CDR1 MNHEY, CDR2 SVGEGT. V shed 6 bases and J 2 bases; nucleotides not matched to a gene: 10. The CDR3 region has the DNA TGTGCCAGCAGCCCTACCGACAGGGGTCCCACAGATACGCAGTATTTT. It is translated as CASSPTDRGPTDTQYF.

The chain has TRBV19 and TRBJ2-1, with 7 bases lining up with TRBD2. The ends lost 3 bases at V and 2 bases at J; junction bases unmatched: 4. Germline loops: CDR1 LNHDA, CDR2 SQIVND (reference sequence). This CDR3 region has 15 residues. The CDR3 reads CASSMSSGAYNEQFF. The CDR3, as DNA: TGTGCCAGTAGTATGAGCAGCGGGGCCTACAATGAGCAGTTCTTC.

The rearrangement joins TRBV7-2 to TRBJ2-3, with 8 bases identical to TRBD2. Germline V CDR1 and CDR2: SGHTA, FQGNSA. This CDR3 region has 15 residues. V dropped 6 bases and J dropped 6; count of bases not matched to a gene: 11. CDR3 region: CASSQSSGAGDTQYF. CDR3 in DNA: TGTGCCAGCAGTCAGAGTAGCGGGGCGGGGGATACGCAGTATTTT. The complete variable domain, with remaining parts taken from reference TRBV7-2 and TRBJ2-3, reads GAGVSQSPSNKVTEKGKDVELRCDPISGHTALYWYRQSLGQGLEFLIYFQGNSAPDKSGLPSDRFSAERTGGSVSTLTIQRTQQEDSAVYLCASSQSSGAGDTQYFGPGTRLTVL.

This clone was observed a single time. The V call is TRBV9, the J call TRBJ2-5; 8 bases fit TRBD1. The V gene end was trimmed by 2 bases and the J gene end by 4 bases; junction bases not matched to a gene: 7. Germline V lookup: CDR1 SGDLS, CDR2 YYNGEE. The CDR3 spans 15 residues. Written as DNA, the CDR3 is TGTGCCAGCAGCGTCCAGGGGGCTAGTTTAGAGACCCAGTACTTC. Translated, it gives CASSVQGASLETQYF.

This clone came up once. The J gene is TRBJ2-7, the V gene TRBV28; the match to TRBD2 covers 7 bases. Per the germline V gene, CDR1 is MDHEN and CDR2 is SYDVKM. The CDR3 totals 13 residues. V lost 2 bases and J lost 3; bases outside the gene matches: 1. The CDR3 bases are TGTGCCAGCAGTTTAGAGCGGGGCTACGAGCAGTACTTC. Amino acids: CASSLERGYEQYF.

The chain is built from TRBV10-3 and TRBJ2-1; D is ambiguous. Germline V gene sequence: CDR1 ENHRY, CDR2 SYGVKD. The CDR3 is made up of 13 amino acids. Trimming left V 11 bases short and J 0 bases short, with 11 bases between. This CDR3 is CAVHSSSYNEQFF. CDR3 DNA: TGTGCCGTCCACTCGAGCTCCTACAATGAGCAGTTCTTC.

The V call is TRBV6-5, the J call TRBJ1-3, with D possibly TRBD1 on 5 matching bases. The CDR3 contains 13 residues. CDR1 MNHEY and CDR2 SVGAGI come from the germline V gene. Deletions cut 7 bases from V and 2 bases from J, with 9 bases between. The CDR3, as DNA: TGTGCCAGCACCCAGGGAACTGGAAACACCATATATTTT. Residues: CASTQGTGNTIYF.

V is TRBV19 and J is TRBJ2-7; TRBD1 matches at 12 bases. V was clipped by 4 bases and J by 7 bases; unmatched bases: 8. Per the germline V gene, CDR1 is LNHDA and CDR2 is SQIVND (reference sequence). The CDR3 totals 15 residues. The CDR3 coding sequence is TGTGCCAGTAGTAGAACCGGGACAGGGGGCGGAGAGCAGTACTTC. Protein sequence: CASSRTGTGGGEQYF. The full variable domain, with the rest looked up from reference TRBV19 and TRBJ2-7, is DGGITQSPKYLFRKEGQNVTLSCEQNLNHDAMYWYRQDPGQGLRLIYYSQIVNDFQKGDIAEGYSVSREKKESFPLTVTSAQKNPTAFYLCASSRTGTGGGEQYFGPGTRLTVT.

The chain recombines TRBV27 with TRBJ2-2, with TRBD2 identical over 8 bases. Germline CDR1 and CDR2: MNHEY and SMNVEV (reference sequence). Trimming removed 8 bases from V and 7 bases from J; junction bases left unmatched: 6. This CDR3 is 13 amino acids long. CDR3 DNA sequence: TGTGCCAGCCGACCGCGGGAGGACGGGGAGCTGTTTTTT. Translation: CASRPREDGELFF.

This chain uses TRBV5-1 with TRBJ2-5; 10 bases are shared with TRBD2. Germline loops: CDR1 SGHRS, CDR2 YFSETQ. The CDR3 totals 16 residues. Trimming at V came to 0 bases and at J to 4 bases, leaving 6 bases not matched to a gene. Here the CDR3 reads CASSLGLAGERETQYF. In DNA form, the CDR3 reads TGCGCCAGCAGCTTGGGGCTAGCGGGAGAGAGAGAGACCCAGTACTTC.

There are a few counts of this clone. V usage is TRBV7-3 and J usage is TRBJ2-5, with 8 nucleotides matching TRBD2. V lost 5 bases, J lost 3 bases, and 2 bases stayed unmatched. CDR3 size: 13 residues. Germline CDR1 is SGHTA and CDR2 is FQGTGA. The CDR3 region is CASSRSGEETQYF. The DNA of the CDR3 is TGTGCCAGCAGCCGTAGCGGGGAAGAGACCCAGTACTTC.

The chain recombines TRBV7-9 with TRBJ2-7; 7 nucleotides line up with TRBD1. J gave up 2 bases and V 5 bases, and 9 bases lay outside the gene matches. The length of the CDR3 is 15 residues. Germline CDR1 and CDR2: SEHNR and FQNEAQ (reference sequence). CDR3 residues: CASSPRDSNTYEQYF. CDR3 bases: TGTGCCAGCAGCCCCCGGGACAGTAACACCTACGAGCAGTACTTC.

The CDR3 DNA reads as TGCGCCAGCAGCCAAGGGGGACAGGGGGCAGGGGAAAAACTGTTTTTT. Translation gives CASSQGGQGAGEKLFF. J is TRBJ1-4 and V is TRBV4-3; 12 positions match TRBD1. Trimming removed 1 base from V and 8 bases from J; junction bases left unmatched: 5. CDR1 LGHNA and CDR2 YSLEER come from the germline V gene. The CDR3 covers 16 residues.

V is TRBV3-1 (or the pseudogene TRBV3-2) and J is TRBJ2-2, with 9 nucleotides matching TRBD2. The trim removed 4 bases at V and 6 bases at J, leaving 12 bases unmatched. Germline V lookup: CDR1 LGHDT, CDR2 YNNKEL (reference sequence). This CDR3 region has 17 residues. The CDR3: CASSPGGWREGAGELFF. The DNA of the CDR3 is TGTGCCAGCAGCCCGGGGGGTTGGCGGGAGGGCGCCGGGGAGCTGTTTTTT.

The V and J genes are TRBV28 and TRBJ1-2; D is undetermined. This CDR3 contains 15 residues. The V gene lost 6 bases and the J gene lost 0 bases, with 14 bases spanning the gap. From germline, CDR1 is MDHEN and CDR2 SYDVKM. The CDR3: CASSPTRFPNYGYTF. CDR3 bases: TGTGCCAGCAGCCCTACCCGGTTCCCTAACTATGGCTACACCTTC.

This chain connects TRBV3-1 (or the pseudogene TRBV3-2) to TRBJ1-3; D gene ambiguous. V was trimmed by 4 bases and J by 6 bases, leaving 7 bases between them. The germline gives CDR1 LGHDT, CDR2 YNNKEL (reference sequence). The CDR3 loop spans 12 amino acids. The CDR3 region has the DNA TGTGCCAGCAGCCGCGTCCCAAACACCATATATTTT. Protein: CASSRVPNTIYF.

The CDR3 nucleotides are TGCGCCAGCAGCCACTTAGACCCAACTGACTTTAAGTTCTTC. This codes for CASSHLDPTDFKFF. The rearrangement links TRBV4-1 to TRBJ2-1, with unresolved D. Germline V gene data show CDR1 as MGHRA and CDR2 as YSYEKL. V lost 3 bases, J lost 14 bases, and 20 bases lay in between. The CDR3 has 14 residues.

This clone was seen more than once but under ten times. The chain links TRBV20-1 to TRBJ2-1, with D possibly being TRBD1 (6 bases). With 3 bases removed from V and 9 bases from J, the gap between germline ends came to 18 bases. CDR3 length: 14 residues. The V gene's germline CDR1 is DFQATT and CDR2 SNEGSKA (reference sequence). CDR3 DNA sequence: TGCAGTGCTAGTAGGACAGCGCTAGTCAGTGAGCAGTTCTTC. Residues: CSASRTALVSEQFF.

In this sample, this clone turned up once. The rearrangement joins TRBV5-1 to TRBJ2-2, with 7 bases identical to TRBD2. The CDR3 consists of 14 residues. Germline V gives CDR1 SGHRS, CDR2 YFSETQ. The trim removed 0 bases at V and 4 bases at J, leaving 0 bases unmatched. CDR3 nucleotide sequence: TGCGCCAGCAGCTTGGCTAGCGGCACCGGGGAGCTGTTTTTT. This translates into CASSLASGTGELFF.

This clone was counted once. The CDR3 loop is CASSKGEGYTGYYGYTF. The CDR3, as DNA: TGTGCCAGCAGCAAAGGGGAAGGGTATACAGGGTACTATGGCTACACCTTC. The chain is built from TRBV21-1 and TRBJ1-2; the table's TRBD1 call for D was not verified on the DNA. TRBV21-1 is recorded as a pseudogene. The CDR3 sequence is 17 residues long.

The chain recombines TRBV28 with TRBJ2-5; 7 positions match TRBD1. This CDR3 has 14 residues. V gave up 4 bases and J gave up 3 bases; unmatched junction bases: 5. CDR1 is MDHEN and CDR2 is SYDVKM in the germline V gene. CDR3 region: CASSSGTVEETQYF. The CDR3 DNA follows: TGTGCCAGCAGTTCCGGGACAGTTGAAGAGACCCAGTACTTC.

The chain has TRBV7-2 and TRBJ2-7, with 8 bases that match TRBD1. V trimming: 4 bases; J trimming: 3 bases; junction bases outside the gene matches: 8. The germline gives CDR1 SGHTA, CDR2 FQGNSA. The CDR3 is 15 residues long. In DNA form, the CDR3 reads TGTGCCAGCAGCTCCCCCCGGGACAGGCTCTACGAGCAGTACTTC. Amino acid sequence: CASSSPRDRLYEQYF.

The chain couples TRBV7-9 to TRBJ2-1; the match to TRBD1 covers 9 bases. This CDR3 comprises 15 residues. V lost 4 bases and J lost 4; bases outside the gene matches: 5. The germline CDR1 and CDR2 sequences are SEHNR and FQNEAQ (reference sequence). CDR3 DNA sequence: TGTGCCAGCAGCTCCGACAGGGGGGCGTACAATGAGCAGTTCTTC. Protein: CASSSDRGAYNEQFF.

This chain joins TRBV5-6 and TRBJ1-4; D may be TRBD1 (6 bases). Between the trimmed V and J ends, which lost 0 bases and 2 bases, there was a span of 14 bases. In germline, CDR1 is SGHDT, CDR2 YYEEEE. The CDR3 covers 17 residues. The CDR3 loop is CASSLGVGGETNEKLFF. The CDR3 region has the DNA TGTGCCAGCAGCTTGGGAGTTGGGGGCGAGACTAATGAAAAACTGTTTTTT. The whole variable domain, remainder taken from reference TRBV5-6 and TRBJ1-4, is DAGVTQSPTHLIKTRGQQVTLRCSPKSGHDTVSWYQQALGQGPQFIFQYYEEEERQRGNFPDRFSGHQFPNYSSELNVNALLLGDSALYLCASSLGVGGETNEKLFFGSGTQLSVL.

The chain uses TRBV18 and TRBJ2-1, with TRBD1 matching over 10 bases. Germline CDR1 KGHSH, CDR2 LQKENI. Trimming cost V 5 bases and J 6 bases; bases outside gene matches: 7. The CDR3 contains 15 residues. The CDR3 DNA reads TGTGCCAGCTCAGCTCTAGGACAGGGGGTCAATGAGCAGTTCTTC. As protein: CASSALGQGVNEQFF.

This rearrangement joins TRBV15 to TRBJ2-5, with D maybe TRBD1 (6 bases). The germline V and J ends were trimmed by 4 bases and 2 bases, with 14 bases remaining between them. Looked up from germline, CDR1 is LNHNV and CDR2 is YYDKDF (reference sequence). This CDR3 comprises 15 residues. For the CDR3, the DNA is TGTGCCACCAGCACTGGGACACGGGGACAAGAGACCCAGTACTTC. It encodes CATSTGTRGQETQYF.